This is a list of T cell receptor beta chains from one sample in a study of blood T cell repertoires in COVID-19. TCRdb's copy holds only in-frame clones and misses some; the assay was immunoSEQ multiplex PCR. Among about 160,000 clones listed, around 85% were seen once. The sequenced material came from peripheral blood. These receptors came from a human donor with acute or convalescent COVID-19. The donor label of this sample is uncertain. Both conserved end residues are part of each CDR3. The order of the fields is D gene, clone size, V gene, J gene, CDR3 protein, CDR3 DNA. A D gene is named only where the DNA matches it firmly. Clone sizes are given selectively: once, few, many, or a class where the clone is expanded.

TRBD1	-	TRBV4-2	TRBJ1-3	CASSRSTGSGNTIYF	TGTGCCAGCAGCCGATCGACAGGGTCTGGAAACACCATATATTTT
-	-	TRBV19	TRBJ1-1	CASRLGHKNTEAFF	TGTGCCAGTAGGCTGGGGCACAAGAACACTGAAGCTTTCTTT
-	-	TRBV28	TRBJ1-1	CASSPIRVLRGNTEAFF	TGTGCCAGCAGTCCTATTCGCGTCTTAAGGGGGAACACTGAAGCTTTCTTT
TRBD1	-	TRBV6-5	TRBJ1-2	CARGTGGGYTF	TGTGCCCGCGGGACAGGTGGTGGCTACACCTTC
-	-	TRBV3-1/TRBV3-2	TRBJ2-5	CASSQSPTTQETQYF	TGTGCCAGCAGCCAATCCCCGACAACACAAGAGACCCAGTACTTC
TRBD2	-	TRBV5-1	TRBJ2-7	CASSFLAGGDEQYF	TGCGCCAGCAGCTTCCTAGCGGGGGGAGACGAGCAGTACTTC
TRBD2	-	TRBV7-2	TRBJ2-7	CASSFTAPGLAGGSYEQYF	TGTGCCAGCAGCTTCACAGCCCCGGGACTAGCGGGGGGGAGCTACGAGCAGTACTTC
-	-	TRBV23-1	TRBJ2-1	CASSHDSRSTYNEQFF	TGCGCCAGCAGCCACGATTCACGTAGCACCTACAATGAGCAGTTCTTC
-	-	TRBV6-5	TRBJ1-2	CASSYLEEFSGYTF	TGTGCCAGCAGTTACCTGGAGGAGTTCTCCGGCTACACCTTC
-	-	TRBV15	TRBJ2-7	CATSRARGRLSTYEQYF	TGTGCCACCAGCAGAGCGCGTGGGAGACTTTCCACCTACGAGCAGTACTTC
-	-	TRBV18	TRBJ1-2	CASSPSNYSPYGYTF	TGTGCCAGCTCACCGTCAAACTATTCCCCCTATGGCTACACCTTC
TRBD1	few	TRBV19	TRBJ1-6	CASSIDGTGGPYNSPLHF	TGTGCCAGTAGTATAGACGGGACAGGGGGCCCCTATAATTCACCCCTCCACTTT
-	-	TRBV18	TRBJ1-4	CASSPGTKTEKLFF	TGTGCCAGCTCACCAGGGACAAAGACGGAGAAACTGTTTTTT
TRBD1	-	TRBV19	TRBJ2-5	CASKGTGTRYQETQYF	TGTGCCAGTAAAGGGACAGGGACTCGGTACCAAGAGACCCAGTACTTC
TRBD1	-	TRBV9	TRBJ1-5	CASSASGTGDQPQHF	TGTGCCAGCAGCGCTTCCGGGACAGGGGATCAGCCCCAGCATTTT
TRBD1	-	TRBV7-2	TRBJ1-2	CASSFPDRGDGYTF	TGTGCCAGCAGCTTCCCGGACAGGGGCGACGGCTACACCTTC
TRBD1	-	TRBV27	TRBJ1-6	CASSFRRQGQSSYNSPLHF	TGTGCCAGCAGTTTCCGGAGACAGGGGCAAAGCTCCTATAATTCACCCCTCCACTTT
TRBD1	once	TRBV5-1	TRBJ1-3	CASGWDRGNTIYF	TGCGCCAGCGGCTGGGACAGGGGAAACACCATATATTTT
-	-	TRBV2	TRBJ1-1	CASSPTVNTEAFF	TGTGCCAGCAGTCCGACAGTTAACACTGAAGCTTTCTTT
TRBD1	-	TRBV19	TRBJ2-1	CASEDRGSYNEQFF	TGTGCCAGTGAGGACAGGGGATCTTACAATGAGCAGTTCTTC
TRBD1	few	TRBV7-8	TRBJ1-5	CASSRYQDRRNQPQHF	TGTGCCAGCAGCCGATACCAGGACAGGAGGAATCAGCCCCAGCATTTT
-	-	TRBV29-1	TRBJ2-2	CSAPVPSNTGELFF	TGCAGCGCCCCAGTACCGTCGAACACCGGGGAGCTGTTTTTT
TRBD1	-	TRBV7-3	TRBJ2-6	CASSSIGTGWSGANVLTF	TGTGCCAGCAGTTCGATCGGGACAGGTTGGTCTGGGGCCAACGTCCTGACTTTC
-	few	TRBV7-3	TRBJ2-1	CASSLAGLGKNEQFF	TGTGCCAGCAGCCTCGCGGGATTGGGTAAGAATGAGCAGTTCTTC
TRBD1	many	TRBV27	TRBJ2-1	CASSSPGRDRGNEQFF	TGTGCCAGCAGTTCACCTGGCCGGGACAGGGGAAATGAGCAGTTCTTC
TRBD1	-	TRBV29-1	TRBJ2-3	CSVAGQSISTDTQYF	TGCAGCGTTGCGGGACAGTCAATTAGCACAGATACGCAGTATTTT
-	-	TRBV7-8	TRBJ1-1	CASSSDRNTEAFF	TGTGCCAGCAGCTCGGACAGGAACACTGAAGCTTTCTTT